The clone carrying this TCR beta chain has a handful of counts. No antigen is known for it. The CDR3 is 13 residues long. Trimming stripped 5 bases from V and 9 bases from J, with 14 bases between. The germline gives CDR1 LGHNT, CDR2 FRNRAP. This entry comes from a study of T cell repertoires in cytomegalovirus infection. The wider study: Both CMV infection and a matching HLA type were indicated by public TCR beta signatures. Study-wide results and limits: Ex vivo responses were dominated by HLA-C-restricted CMV-specific TCR beta clonotypes. Cumulative public TCR beta family frequency identified CMV carriers with the relevant HLA.

TCRdb re-analysed the reads in MiXCR, keeping a single row per CDR3 protein. Among roughly 630,000 distinct CDR3 sequences listed, 20% to 25% were seen once. The clonotype was recovered from a human donor in good health (CMV status not recorded). Some clones in this sample may be carry-over from other donors' samples. The sample was CD8+ T cells from PBMCs. The chain uses TRBV12-5 and TRBJ2-1; tentatively, D is TRBD1 (5 bases). The CDR3 bases are TGTGCTAGTGGTCTCGACAGCCTCTCTGAGCAGTTCTTC. Translation gives CASGLDSLSEQFF.